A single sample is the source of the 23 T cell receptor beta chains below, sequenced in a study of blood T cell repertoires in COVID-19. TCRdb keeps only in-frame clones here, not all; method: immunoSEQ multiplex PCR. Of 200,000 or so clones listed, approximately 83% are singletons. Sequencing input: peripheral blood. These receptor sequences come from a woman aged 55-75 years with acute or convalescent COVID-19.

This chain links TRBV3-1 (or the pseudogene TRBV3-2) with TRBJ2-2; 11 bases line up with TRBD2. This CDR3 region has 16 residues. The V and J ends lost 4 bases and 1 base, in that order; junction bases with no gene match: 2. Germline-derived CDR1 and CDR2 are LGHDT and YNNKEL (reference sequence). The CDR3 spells CASSPGLAGNTGELFF. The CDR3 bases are TGTGCCAGCAGCCCCGGACTAGCGGGGAACACCGGGGAGCTGTTTTTT.

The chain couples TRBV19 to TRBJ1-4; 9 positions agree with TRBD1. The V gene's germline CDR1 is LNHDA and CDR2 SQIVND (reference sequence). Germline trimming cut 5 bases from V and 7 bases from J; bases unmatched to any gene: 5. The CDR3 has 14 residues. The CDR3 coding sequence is TGTGCCAGTAGTGTCGGGACAGGGTCTGAAAAACTGTTTTTT. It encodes CASSVGTGSEKLFF.

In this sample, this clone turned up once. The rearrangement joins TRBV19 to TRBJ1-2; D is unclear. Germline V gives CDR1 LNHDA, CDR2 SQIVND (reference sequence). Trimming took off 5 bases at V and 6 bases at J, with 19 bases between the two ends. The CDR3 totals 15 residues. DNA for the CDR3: TGTGCCAGTAGTCTCCCGGGTTCGGCCCGGAATGGCTACACCTTC. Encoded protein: CASSLPGSARNGYTF.

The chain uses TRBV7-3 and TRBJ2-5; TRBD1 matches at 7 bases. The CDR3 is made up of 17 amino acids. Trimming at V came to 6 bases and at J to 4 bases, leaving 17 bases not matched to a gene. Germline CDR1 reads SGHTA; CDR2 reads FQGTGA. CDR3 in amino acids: CASSLGEQGRGLETQYF. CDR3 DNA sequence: TGTGCCAGCAGTTTAGGAGAACAGGGGAGAGGGTTAGAGACCCAGTACTTC. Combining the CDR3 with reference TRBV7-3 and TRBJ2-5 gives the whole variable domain GAGVSQTPSNKVTEKGKYVELRCDPISGHTALYWYRQSLGQGPEFLIYFQGTGAADDSGLPNDRFFAVRPEGSVSTLKIQRTERGDSAVYLCASSLGEQGRGLETQYFGPGTRLLVL.

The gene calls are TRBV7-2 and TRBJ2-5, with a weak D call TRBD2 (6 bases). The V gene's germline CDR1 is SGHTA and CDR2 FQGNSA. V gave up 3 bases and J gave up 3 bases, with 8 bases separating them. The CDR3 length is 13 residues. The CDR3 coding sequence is TGTGCCAGCAGCTTCCGGGGGAAAGAGACCCAGTACTTC. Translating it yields CASSFRGKETQYF.

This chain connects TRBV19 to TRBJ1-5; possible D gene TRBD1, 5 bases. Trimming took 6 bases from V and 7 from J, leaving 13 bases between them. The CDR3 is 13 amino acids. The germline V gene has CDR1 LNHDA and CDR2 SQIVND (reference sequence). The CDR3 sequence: CASRTVGGQPQHF. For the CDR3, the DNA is TGTGCCAGTAGGACCGTGGGGGGACAGCCCCAGCATTTT.

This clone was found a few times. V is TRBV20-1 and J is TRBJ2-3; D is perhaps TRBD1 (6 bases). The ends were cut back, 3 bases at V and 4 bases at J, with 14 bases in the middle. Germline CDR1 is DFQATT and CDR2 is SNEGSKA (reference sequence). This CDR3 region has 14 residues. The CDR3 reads CSASRQGPADTQYF. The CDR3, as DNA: TGCAGTGCTAGTCGGCAGGGGCCGGCAGATACGCAGTATTTT.

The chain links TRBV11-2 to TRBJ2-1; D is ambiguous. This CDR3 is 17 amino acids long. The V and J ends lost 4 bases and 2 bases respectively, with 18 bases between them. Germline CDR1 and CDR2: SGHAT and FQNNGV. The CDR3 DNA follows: TGTGCCAGCAGCTCACTTTCTACGGGTTTCGCCTACAATGAGCAGTTCTTC. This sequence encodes CASSSLSTGFAYNEQFF.

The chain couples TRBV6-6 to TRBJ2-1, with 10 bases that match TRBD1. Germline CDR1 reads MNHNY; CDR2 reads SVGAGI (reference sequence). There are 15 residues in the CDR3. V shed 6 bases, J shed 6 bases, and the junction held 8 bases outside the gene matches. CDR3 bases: TGTGCCAGCAGGTGGACGGGACAGGGGAGCAATGAGCAGTTCTTC. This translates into CASRWTGQGSNEQFF.

The CDR3 nucleotides read TGCGCCAGCAGCCAAGGCCTTACCAGTTCTTACACTGAAGCTTTCTTT. Amino acids: CASSQGLTSSYTEAFF. The chain combines TRBV4-1 with TRBJ1-1; D unresolved. This CDR3 contains 16 residues. Trimming removed 1 base from V and 3 bases from J, with 15 bases in between. Germline V CDR1 and CDR2: MGHRA, YSYEKL.

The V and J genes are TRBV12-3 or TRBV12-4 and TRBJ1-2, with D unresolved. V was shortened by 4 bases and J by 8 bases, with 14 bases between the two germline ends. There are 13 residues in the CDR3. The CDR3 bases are TGTGCCAGCAGTTCGAGCGGGGTGGGCGGCTACACCTTC. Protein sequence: CASSSSGVGGYTF.

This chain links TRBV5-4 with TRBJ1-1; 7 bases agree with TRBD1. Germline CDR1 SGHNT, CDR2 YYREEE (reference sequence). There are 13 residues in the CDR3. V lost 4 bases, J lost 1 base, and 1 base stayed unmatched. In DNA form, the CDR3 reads TGTGCCAGCAGCGGGACAGAGAACACTGAAGCTTTCTTT. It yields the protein CASSGTENTEAFF.

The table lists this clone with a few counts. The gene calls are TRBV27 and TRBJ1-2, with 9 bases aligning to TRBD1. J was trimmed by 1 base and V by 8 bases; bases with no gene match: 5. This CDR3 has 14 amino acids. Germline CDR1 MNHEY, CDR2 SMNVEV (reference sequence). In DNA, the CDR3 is TGTGCCAGCCGTACAGGGGGCAGTAACTATGGCTACACCTTC. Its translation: CASRTGGSNYGYTF.

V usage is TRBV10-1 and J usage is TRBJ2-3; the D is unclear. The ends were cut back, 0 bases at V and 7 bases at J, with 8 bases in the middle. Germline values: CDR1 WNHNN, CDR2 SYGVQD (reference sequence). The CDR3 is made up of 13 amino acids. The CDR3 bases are TGCGCCAGCAGTGAGTCGAGGTTCAATACGCAGTATTTT. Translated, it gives CASSESRFNTQYF.

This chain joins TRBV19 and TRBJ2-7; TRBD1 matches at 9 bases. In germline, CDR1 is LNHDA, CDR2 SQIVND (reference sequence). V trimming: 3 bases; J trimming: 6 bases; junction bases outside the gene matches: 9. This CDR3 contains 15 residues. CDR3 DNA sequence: TGTGCCAGTAGTATCGGACAGGGGAGGTTTGGCGAGCAGTACTTC. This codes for CASSIGQGRFGEQYF.

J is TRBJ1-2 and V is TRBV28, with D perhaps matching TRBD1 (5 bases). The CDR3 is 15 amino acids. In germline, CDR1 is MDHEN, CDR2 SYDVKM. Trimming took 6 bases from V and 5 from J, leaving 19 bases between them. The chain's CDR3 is CASRPAEGPRYGYTF. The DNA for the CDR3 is TGTGCCAGCAGACCCGCGGAGGGGCCTAGGTATGGCTACACCTTC.

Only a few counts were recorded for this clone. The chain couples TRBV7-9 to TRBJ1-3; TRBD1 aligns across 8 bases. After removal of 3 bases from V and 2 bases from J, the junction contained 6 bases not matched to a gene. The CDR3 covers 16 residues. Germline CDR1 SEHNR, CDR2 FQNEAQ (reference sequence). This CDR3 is CASSFPRDRPGNTIYF. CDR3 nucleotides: TGTGCCAGCAGCTTTCCACGGGACAGGCCTGGAAACACCATATATTTT.

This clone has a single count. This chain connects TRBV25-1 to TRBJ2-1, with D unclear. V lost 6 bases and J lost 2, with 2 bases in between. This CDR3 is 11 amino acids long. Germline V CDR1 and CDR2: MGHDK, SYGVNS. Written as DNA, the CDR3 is TGTGCCAGCAGCGCCTACAATGAGCAGTTCTTC. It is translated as CASSAYNEQFF.

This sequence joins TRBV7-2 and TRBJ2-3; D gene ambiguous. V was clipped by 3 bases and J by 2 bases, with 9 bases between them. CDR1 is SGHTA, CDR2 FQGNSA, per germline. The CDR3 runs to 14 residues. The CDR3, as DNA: TGTGCCAGCAGCTTCTCTCTTAACACAGATACGCAGTATTTT. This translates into CASSFSLNTDTQYF.

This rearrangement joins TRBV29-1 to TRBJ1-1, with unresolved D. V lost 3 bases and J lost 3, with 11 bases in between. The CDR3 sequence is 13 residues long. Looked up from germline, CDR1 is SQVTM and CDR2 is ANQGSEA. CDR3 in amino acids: CSVEMNLDTEAFF. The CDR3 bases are TGCAGCGTTGAGATGAACTTAGACACTGAAGCTTTCTTT. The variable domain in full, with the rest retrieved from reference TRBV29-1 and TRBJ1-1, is SAVISQKPSRDICQRGTSLTIQCQVDSQVTMMFWYRQQPGQSLTLIATANQGSEATYESGFVIDKFPISRPNLTFSTLTVSNMSPEDSSIYLCSVEMNLDTEAFFGQGTRLTVV.

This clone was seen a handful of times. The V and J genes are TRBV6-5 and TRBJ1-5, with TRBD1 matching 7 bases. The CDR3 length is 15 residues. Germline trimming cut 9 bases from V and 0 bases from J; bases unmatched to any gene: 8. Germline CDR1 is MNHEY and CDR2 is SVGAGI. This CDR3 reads CASTIDRDSNQPQHF. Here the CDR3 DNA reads TGTGCCAGTACTATCGACAGGGATAGCAATCAGCCCCAGCATTTT.

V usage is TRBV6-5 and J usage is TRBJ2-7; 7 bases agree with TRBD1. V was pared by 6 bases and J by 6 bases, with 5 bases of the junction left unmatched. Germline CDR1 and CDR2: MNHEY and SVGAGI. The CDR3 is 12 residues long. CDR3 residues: CASSLGQTEQYF. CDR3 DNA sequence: TGTGCCAGCAGCCTGGGACAGACCGAGCAGTACTTC.

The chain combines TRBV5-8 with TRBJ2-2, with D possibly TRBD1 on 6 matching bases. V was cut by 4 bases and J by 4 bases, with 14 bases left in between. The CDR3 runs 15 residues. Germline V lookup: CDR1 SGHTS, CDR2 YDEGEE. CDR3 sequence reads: CASSQIQGSTGELFF. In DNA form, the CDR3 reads TGTGCCAGCAGCCAGATACAGGGAAGCACCGGGGAGCTGTTTTTT.